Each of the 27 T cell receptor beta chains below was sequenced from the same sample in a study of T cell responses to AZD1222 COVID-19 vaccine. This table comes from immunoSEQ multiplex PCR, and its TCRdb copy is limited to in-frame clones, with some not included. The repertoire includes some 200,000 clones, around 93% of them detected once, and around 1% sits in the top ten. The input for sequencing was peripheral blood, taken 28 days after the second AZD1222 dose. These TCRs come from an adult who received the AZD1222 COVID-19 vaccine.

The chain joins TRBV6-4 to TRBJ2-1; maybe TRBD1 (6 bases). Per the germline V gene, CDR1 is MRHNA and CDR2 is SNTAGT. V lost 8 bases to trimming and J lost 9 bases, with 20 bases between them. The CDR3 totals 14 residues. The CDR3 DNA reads TGTGCCAGCGCCCTTACAGGACAGTCCGCTGAGCAGTTCTTC. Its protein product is CASALTGQSAEQFF.

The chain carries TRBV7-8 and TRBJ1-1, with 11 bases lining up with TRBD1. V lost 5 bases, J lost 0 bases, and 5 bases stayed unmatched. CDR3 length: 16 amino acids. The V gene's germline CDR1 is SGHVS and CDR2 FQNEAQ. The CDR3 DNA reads TGTGCCAGCAGCCCCCGGGACAGGGGGGTGAACACTGAAGCTTTCTTT. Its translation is CASSPRDRGVNTEAFF. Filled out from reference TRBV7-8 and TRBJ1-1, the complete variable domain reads GAGVSQSPRYKVAKRGQDVALRCDPISGHVSLFWYQQALGQGPEFLTYFQNEAQLDKSGLPSDRFFAERPEGSVSTLKIQRTQQEDSAVYLCASSPRDRGVNTEAFFGQGTRLTVV.

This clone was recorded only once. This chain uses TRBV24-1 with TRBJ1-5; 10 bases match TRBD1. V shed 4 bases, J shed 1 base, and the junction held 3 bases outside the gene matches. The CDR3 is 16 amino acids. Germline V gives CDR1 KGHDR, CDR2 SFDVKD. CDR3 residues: CATSEPGQGSNQPQHF. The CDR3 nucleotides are TGTGCCACCAGTGAACCGGGACAGGGGAGCAATCAGCCCCAGCATTTT.

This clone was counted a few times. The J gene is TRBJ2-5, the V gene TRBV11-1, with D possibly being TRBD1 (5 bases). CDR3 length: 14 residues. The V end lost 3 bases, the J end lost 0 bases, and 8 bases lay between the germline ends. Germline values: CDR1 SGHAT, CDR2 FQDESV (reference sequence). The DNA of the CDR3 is TGTGCCAGCAGCTTCGACAGATACCAAGAGACCCAGTACTTC. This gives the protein CASSFDRYQETQYF.

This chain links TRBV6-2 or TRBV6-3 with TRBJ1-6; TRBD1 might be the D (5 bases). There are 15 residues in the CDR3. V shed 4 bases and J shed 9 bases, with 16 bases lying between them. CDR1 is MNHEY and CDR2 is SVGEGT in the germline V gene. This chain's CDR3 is CASSSAGLVSSPLHF. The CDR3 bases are TGTGCCAGCAGTTCGGCAGGGCTTGTGAGTTCACCCCTCCACTTT.

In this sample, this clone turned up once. The CDR3 region has the DNA TGCGCCAGCAGCTTGGCATCCGCGTCCTACGAGCAGTACTTC. It encodes CASSLASASYEQYF. This chain joins TRBV5-1 and TRBJ2-7; no clear D gene. The CDR3 has 14 amino acids. V was trimmed by 0 bases and J by 1 base, leaving 8 bases between them. Germline loops: CDR1 SGHRS, CDR2 YFSETQ.

The CDR3 loop reads CASSIGNTEAFF. For the CDR3, the DNA is TGTGCCAGTAGTATAGGCAACACTGAAGCTTTCTTT. This chain uses TRBV19 with TRBJ1-1; D remains ambiguous. CDR3 length equals 12 residues. CDR1 and CDR2 from the germline V gene are LNHDA and SQIVND (reference sequence). Trimming took 1 base from V and 2 from J, leaving 2 bases between them.

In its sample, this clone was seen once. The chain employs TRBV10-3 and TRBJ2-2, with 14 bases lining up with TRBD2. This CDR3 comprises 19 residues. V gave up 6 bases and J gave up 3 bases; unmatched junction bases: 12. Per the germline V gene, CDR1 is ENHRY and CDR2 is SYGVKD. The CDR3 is CAIRGRLAGGRLDTGELFF. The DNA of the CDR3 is TGTGCCATCAGGGGCCGACTAGCGGGGGGGCGTTTGGACACCGGGGAGCTGTTTTTT.

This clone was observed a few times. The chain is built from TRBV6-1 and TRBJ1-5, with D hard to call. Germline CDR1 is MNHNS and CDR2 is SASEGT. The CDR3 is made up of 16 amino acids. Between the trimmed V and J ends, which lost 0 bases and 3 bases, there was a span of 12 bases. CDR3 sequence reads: CASSEAHEPPNQPQHF. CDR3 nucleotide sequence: TGTGCCAGCAGTGAAGCTCATGAACCGCCCAATCAGCCCCAGCATTTT.

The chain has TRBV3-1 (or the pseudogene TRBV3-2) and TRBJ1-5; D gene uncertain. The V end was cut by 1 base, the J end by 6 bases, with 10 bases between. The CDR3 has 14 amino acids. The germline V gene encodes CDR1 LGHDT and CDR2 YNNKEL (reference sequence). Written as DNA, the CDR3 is TGTGCCAGCAGCCAAGTGGAGGGTTTTCAGCCCCAGCATTTT. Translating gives CASSQVEGFQPQHF.

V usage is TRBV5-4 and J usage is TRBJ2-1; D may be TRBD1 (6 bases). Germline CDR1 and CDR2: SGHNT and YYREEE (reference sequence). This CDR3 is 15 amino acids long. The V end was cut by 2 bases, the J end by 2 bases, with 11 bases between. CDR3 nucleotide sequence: TGTGCCAGCAGCTTAGGGGGTCGCCCCTACAATGAGCAGTTCTTC. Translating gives CASSLGGRPYNEQFF.

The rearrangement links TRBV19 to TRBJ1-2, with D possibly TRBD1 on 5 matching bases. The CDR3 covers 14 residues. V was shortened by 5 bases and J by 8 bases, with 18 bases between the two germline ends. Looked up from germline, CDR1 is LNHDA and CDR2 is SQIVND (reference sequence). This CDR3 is CASSEGRRLLGYTF. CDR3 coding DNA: TGTGCCAGTAGTGAGGGACGCCGGCTTTTGGGCTACACCTTC.

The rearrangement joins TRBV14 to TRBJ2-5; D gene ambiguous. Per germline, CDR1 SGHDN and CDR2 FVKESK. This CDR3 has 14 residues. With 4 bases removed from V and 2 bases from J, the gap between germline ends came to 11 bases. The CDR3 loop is CASSPPSRQETQYF. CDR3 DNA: TGTGCCAGCAGCCCCCCATCTAGACAAGAGACCCAGTACTTC.

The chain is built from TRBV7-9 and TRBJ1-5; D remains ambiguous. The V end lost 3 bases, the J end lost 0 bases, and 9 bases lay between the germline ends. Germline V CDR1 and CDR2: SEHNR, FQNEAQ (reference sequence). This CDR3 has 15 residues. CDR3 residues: CASSFNGDSNQPQHF. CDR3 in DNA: TGTGCCAGCAGCTTTAACGGCGATAGCAATCAGCCCCAGCATTTT. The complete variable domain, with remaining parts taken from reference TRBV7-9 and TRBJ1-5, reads DTGVSQNPRHKITKRGQNVTFRCDPISEHNRLYWYRQTLGQGPEFLTYFQNEAQLEKSRLLSDRFSAERPKGSFSTLEIQRTEQGDSAMYLCASSFNGDSNQPQHFGDGTRLSIL.

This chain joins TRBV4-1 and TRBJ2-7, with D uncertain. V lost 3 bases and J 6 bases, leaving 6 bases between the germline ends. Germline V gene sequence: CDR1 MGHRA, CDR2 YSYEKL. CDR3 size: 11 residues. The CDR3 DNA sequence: TGCGCCAGCAGCCACCCCTTCGAGCAGTACTTC. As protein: CASSHPFEQYF.

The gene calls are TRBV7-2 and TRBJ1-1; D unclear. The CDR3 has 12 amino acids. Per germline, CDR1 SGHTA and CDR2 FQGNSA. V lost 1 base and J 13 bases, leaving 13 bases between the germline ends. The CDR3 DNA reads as TGTGCCAGCAGCTTAGACTCCAGGAAGGGTTTCTTT. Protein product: CASSLDSRKGFF.

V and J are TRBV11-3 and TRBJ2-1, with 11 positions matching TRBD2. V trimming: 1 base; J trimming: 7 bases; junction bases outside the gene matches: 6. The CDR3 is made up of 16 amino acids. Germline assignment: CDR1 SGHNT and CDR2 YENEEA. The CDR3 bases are TGTGCCAGCAGCTTAGGTGATAGCGGGGGGGCAAATGAGCAGTTCTTC. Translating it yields CASSLGDSGGANEQFF. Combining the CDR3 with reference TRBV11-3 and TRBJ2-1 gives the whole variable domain EAGVVQSPRYKIIEKKQPVAFWCNPISGHNTLYWYLQNLGQGPELLIRYENEEAVDDSQLPKDRFSAERLKGVDSTLKIQPAELGDSAVYLCASSLGDSGGANEQFFGPGTRLTVL.

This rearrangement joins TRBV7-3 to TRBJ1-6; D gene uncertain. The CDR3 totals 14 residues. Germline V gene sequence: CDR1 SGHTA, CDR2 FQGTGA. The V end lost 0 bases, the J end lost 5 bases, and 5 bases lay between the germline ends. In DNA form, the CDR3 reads TGTGCCAGCAGCTTAACGAGAGATAATTCACCCCTCCACTTT. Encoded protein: CASSLTRDNSPLHF.

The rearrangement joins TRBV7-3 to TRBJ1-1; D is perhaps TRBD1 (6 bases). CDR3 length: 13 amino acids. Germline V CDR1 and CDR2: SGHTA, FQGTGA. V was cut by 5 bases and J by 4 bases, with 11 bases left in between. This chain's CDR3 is CASSPRGGTEAFF. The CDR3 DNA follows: TGTGCCAGCAGCCCCAGAGGGGGCACTGAAGCTTTCTTT.

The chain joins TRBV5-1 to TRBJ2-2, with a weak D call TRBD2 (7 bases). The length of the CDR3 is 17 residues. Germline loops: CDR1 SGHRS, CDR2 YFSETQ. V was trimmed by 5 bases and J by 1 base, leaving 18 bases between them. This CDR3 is CASRTQPGGRNTGELFF. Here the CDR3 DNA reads TGCGCCAGCAGAACGCAACCGGGGGGCAGGAACACCGGGGAGCTGTTTTTT.

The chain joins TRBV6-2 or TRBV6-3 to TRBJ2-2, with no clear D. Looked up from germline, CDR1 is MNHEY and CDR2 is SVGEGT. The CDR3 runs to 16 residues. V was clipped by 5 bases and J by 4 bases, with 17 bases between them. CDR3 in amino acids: CASSPTFRAPTGELFF. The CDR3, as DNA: TGTGCCAGCAGTCCCACTTTCCGGGCCCCCACCGGGGAGCTGTTTTTT.

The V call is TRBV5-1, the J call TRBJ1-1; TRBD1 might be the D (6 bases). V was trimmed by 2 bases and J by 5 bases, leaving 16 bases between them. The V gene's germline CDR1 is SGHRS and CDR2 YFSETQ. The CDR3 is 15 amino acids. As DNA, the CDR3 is TGCGCCAGCAGCTTTGGGTCGTCTAGGGGGACTGAAGCTTTCTTT. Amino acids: CASSFGSSRGTEAFF. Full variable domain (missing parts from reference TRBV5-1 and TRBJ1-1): KAGVTQTPRYLIKTRGQQVTLSCSPISGHRSVSWYQQTPGQGLQFLFEYFSETQRNKGNFPGRFSGRQFSNSRSEMNVSTLELGDSALYLCASSFGSSRGTEAFFGQGTRLTVV.

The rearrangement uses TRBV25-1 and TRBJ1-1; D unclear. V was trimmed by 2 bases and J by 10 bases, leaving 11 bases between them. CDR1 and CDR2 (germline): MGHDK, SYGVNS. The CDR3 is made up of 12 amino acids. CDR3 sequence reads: CASSEREVGAFF. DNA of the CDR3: TGTGCCAGCAGTGAACGAGAAGTCGGAGCTTTCTTT.

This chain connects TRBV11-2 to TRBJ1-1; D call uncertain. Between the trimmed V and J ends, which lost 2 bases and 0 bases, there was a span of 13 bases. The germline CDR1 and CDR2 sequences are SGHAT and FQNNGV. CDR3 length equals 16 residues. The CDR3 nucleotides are TGTGCCAGCAGCTTAAAAGTCGTTGCCATGAACACTGAAGCTTTCTTT. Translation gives CASSLKVVAMNTEAFF.

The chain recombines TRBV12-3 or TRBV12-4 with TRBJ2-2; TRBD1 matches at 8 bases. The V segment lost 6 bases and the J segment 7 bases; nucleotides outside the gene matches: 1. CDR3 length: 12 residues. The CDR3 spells CASRQGVGELFF. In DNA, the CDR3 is TGTGCCAGCAGACAGGGGGTCGGGGAGCTGTTTTTT.

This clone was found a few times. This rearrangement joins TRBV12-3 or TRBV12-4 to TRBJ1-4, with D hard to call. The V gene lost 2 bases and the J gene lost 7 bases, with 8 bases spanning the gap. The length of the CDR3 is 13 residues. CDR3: CASSLIGIEKLFF. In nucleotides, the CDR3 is TGTGCCAGCAGTTTAATAGGGATTGAAAAACTGTTTTTT.

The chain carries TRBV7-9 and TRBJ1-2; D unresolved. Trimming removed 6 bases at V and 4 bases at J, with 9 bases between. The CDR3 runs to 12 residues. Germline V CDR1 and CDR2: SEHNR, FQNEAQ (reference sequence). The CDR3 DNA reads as TGTGCCAGCAGGAAGGACGGCTATGGCTACACCTTC. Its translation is CASRKDGYGYTF.